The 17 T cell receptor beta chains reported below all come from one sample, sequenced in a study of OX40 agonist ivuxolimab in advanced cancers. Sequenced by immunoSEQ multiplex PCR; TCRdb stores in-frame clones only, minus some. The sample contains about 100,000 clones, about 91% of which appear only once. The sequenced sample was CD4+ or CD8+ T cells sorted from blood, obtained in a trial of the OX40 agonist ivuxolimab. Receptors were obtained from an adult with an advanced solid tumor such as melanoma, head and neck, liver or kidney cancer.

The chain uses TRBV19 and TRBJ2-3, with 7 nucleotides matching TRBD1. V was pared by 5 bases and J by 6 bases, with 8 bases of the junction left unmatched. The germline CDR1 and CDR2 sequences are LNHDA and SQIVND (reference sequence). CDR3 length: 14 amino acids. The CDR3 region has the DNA TGTGCCAGTAGTCCAGGGACAGCCATTGATACGCAGTATTTT. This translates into CASSPGTAIDTQYF.

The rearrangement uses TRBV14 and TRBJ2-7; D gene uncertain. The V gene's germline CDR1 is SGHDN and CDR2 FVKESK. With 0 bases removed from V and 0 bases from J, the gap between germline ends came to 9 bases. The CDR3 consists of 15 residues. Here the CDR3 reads CASSQDPASSYEQYF. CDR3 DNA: TGTGCCAGCAGCCAAGATCCTGCCAGCTCCTACGAGCAGTACTTC. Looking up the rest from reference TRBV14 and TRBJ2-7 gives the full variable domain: EAGVTQFPSHSVIEKGQTVTLRCDPISGHDNLYWYRRVMGKEIKFLLHFVKESKQDESGMPNNRFLAERTGGTYSTLKVQPAELEDSGVYFCASSQDPASSYEQYFGPGTRLTVT.

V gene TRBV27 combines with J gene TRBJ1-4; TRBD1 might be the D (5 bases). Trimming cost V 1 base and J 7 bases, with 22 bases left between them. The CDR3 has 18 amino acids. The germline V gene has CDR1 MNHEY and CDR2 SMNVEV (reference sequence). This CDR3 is CASSLLRGVQAWGEKLFF. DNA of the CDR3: TGTGCCAGCAGTTTATTGCGGGGGGTGCAGGCCTGGGGTGAAAAACTGTTTTTT. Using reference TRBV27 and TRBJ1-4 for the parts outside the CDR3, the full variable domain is EAQVTQNPRYLITVTGKKLTVTCSQNMNHEYMSWYRQDPGLGLRQIYYSMNVEVTDKGDVPEGYKVSRKEKRNFPLILESPSPNQTSLYFCASSLLRGVQAWGEKLFFGSGTQLSVL.

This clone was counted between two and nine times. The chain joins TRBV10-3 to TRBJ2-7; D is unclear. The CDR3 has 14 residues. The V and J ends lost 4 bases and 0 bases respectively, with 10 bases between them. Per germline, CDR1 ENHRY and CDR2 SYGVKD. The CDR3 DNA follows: TGTGCCATCAGTGGTCGACAAATCTCCTACGAGCAGTACTTC. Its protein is CAISGRQISYEQYF.

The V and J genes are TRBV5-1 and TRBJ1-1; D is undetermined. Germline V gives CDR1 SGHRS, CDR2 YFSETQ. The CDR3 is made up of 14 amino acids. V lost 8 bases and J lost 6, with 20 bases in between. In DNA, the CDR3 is TGCGCCAGTTCCACTGACGGAAGGGCATCTGAAGCTTTCTTT. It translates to CASSTDGRASEAFF.

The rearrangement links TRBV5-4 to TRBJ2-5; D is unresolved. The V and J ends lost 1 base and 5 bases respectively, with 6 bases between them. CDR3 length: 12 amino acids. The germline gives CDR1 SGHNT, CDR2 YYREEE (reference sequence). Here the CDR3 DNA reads TGTGCCAGCAGCTTGTTTCAGGAGACCCAGTACTTC. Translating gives CASSLFQETQYF.

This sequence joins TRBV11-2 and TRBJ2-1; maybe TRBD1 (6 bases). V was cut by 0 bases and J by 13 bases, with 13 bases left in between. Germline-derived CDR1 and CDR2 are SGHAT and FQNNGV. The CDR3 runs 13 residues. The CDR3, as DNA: TGTGCCAGCAGCTTAGATCCCCCGGGACATCAGTTCTTC. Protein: CASSLDPPGHQFF.

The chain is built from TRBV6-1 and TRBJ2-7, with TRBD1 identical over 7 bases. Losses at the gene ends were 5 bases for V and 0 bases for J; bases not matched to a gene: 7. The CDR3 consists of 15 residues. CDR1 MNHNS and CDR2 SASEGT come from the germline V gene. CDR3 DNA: TGTGCCAGCAGTCAAGACAGGGCCTCCTCCTACGAGCAGTACTTC. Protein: CASSQDRASSYEQYF.

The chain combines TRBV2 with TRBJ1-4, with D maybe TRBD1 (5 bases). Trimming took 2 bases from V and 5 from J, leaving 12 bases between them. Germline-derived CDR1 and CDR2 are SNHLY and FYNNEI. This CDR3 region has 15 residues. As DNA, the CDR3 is TGTGCCAGCAGTGAAAGGGGCAGATTAAATGAAAAACTGTTTTTT. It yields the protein CASSERGRLNEKLFF.

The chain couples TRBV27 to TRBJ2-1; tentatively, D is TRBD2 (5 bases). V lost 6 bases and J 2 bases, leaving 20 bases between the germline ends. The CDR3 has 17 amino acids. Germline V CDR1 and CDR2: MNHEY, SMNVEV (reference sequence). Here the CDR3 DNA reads TGTGCCAGCAGCTTCGCGCCCTTGGGGAGTCCCTACAATGAGCAGTTCTTC. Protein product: CASSFAPLGSPYNEQFF.

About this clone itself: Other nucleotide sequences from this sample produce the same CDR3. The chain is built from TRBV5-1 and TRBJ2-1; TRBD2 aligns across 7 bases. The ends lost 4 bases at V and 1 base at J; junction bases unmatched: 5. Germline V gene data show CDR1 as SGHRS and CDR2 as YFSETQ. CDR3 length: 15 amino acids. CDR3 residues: CASSPGGGSYNEQFF. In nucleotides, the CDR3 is TGCGCCAGCAGCCCGGGGGGTGGATCCTACAATGAGCAGTTCTTC.

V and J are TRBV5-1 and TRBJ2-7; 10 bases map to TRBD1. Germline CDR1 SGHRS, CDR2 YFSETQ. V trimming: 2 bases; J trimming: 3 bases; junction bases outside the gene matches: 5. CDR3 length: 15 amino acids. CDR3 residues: CASSFTGTGVYEQYF. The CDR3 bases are TGCGCCAGCAGCTTCACCGGGACAGGGGTCTACGAGCAGTACTTC.

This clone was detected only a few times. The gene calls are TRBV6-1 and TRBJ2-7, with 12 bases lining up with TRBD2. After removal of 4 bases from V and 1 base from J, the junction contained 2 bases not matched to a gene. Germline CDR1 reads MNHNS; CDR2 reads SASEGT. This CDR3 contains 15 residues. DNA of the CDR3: TGTGCCAGCAGTGCCGGACTAGCGGGATCCTACGAGCAGTACTTC. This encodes CASSAGLAGSYEQYF.

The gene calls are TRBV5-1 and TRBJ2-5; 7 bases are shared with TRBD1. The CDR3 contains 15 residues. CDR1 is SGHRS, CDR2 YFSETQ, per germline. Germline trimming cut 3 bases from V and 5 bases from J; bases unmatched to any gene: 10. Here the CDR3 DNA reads TGCGCCAGCAGCTCCCCTAGACAGGGTGGGGAGACCCAGTACTTC. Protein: CASSSPRQGGETQYF.

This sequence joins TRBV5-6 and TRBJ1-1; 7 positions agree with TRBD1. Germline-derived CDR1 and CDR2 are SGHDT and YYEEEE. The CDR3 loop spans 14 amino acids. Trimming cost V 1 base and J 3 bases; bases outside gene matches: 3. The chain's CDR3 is CASSLTGVDTEAFF. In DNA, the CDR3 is TGTGCCAGCAGCTTGACAGGGGTCGACACTGAAGCTTTCTTT.

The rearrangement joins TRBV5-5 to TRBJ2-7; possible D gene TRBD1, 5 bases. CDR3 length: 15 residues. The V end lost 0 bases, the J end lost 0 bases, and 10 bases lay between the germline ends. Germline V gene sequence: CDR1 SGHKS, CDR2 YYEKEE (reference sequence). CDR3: CASSLAPGYSYEQYF. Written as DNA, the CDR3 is TGTGCCAGCAGCTTGGCCCCAGGGTACTCCTACGAGCAGTACTTC.

CDR3 sequence (DNA): TGTGCCAGCAGTTACGGGGACTACCAAGAGACCCAGTACTTC. It yields the protein CASSYGDYQETQYF. J is TRBJ2-5 and V is TRBV6-5, with D perhaps TRBD2 (6 bases). This CDR3 spans 14 amino acids. In germline, CDR1 is MNHEY, CDR2 SVGAGI. V dropped 2 bases and J dropped 0 bases, with 7 bases sitting between them.